The entry below describes one T cell receptor beta chain. The germline CDR1 and CDR2 sequences are SGDLS and YYNGEE. The CDR3 totals 18 residues. The V segment lost 0 bases and the J segment 6 bases; nucleotides outside the gene matches: 12. This sample is drawn from a study of CD8 T cells in Susac syndrome. The authors sequenced TCR beta from blood CD8+ and CD4+ T cells. An input of about 0.5 to 1 ug of RNA was subjected to reverse transcription using random hexamers. Amplification of TCR beta CDR3 by immunoSEQ multiplex PCR spanned 54 Vbeta and 13 Jbeta. TCRdb recomputed calls from the immunoSEQ multiplex PCR reads with MiXCR, one row per CDR3 protein. The table records hundreds of thousands of distinct CDR3 sequences, about 93% of them present only once.

This sequence was found in a human donor with multiple sclerosis. Sequencing was performed on CD8+ T cells from PBMCs. The chain employs TRBV9 and TRBJ2-3, with 11 bases matching TRBD2. The CDR3 DNA sequence: TGTGCCAGCAGCGTAGTGGGTTGGGGACTAGCGGAGCAGGATACGCAGTATTTT. Protein product: CASSVVGWGLAEQDTQYF.